The T cell receptor beta chain described here comes from a study of T-cell reconstitution after alpha-beta-depleted transplantation in children. This clonotype was recorded a few times. During its preparation, the TCRbeta library received unique molecular identifiers. One entry per CDR3 protein, called by TCRdb with MiXCR from the PCR reads. The data show hundreds of thousands of distinct CDR3 sequences, roughly 15% seen once. This CDR3 has 18 residues. The germline gives CDR1 SGHAT, CDR2 FQNNGV. The junction had 6 bases not matched to a gene; V was cut back by 2 bases and J by 0 bases. This clonotype was obtained from a human donor who donated a stem cell graft to a child with acute myeloid leukemia. The V call is TRBV11-2, the J call TRBJ2-1, with 11 bases that match TRBD2. The specimen was PBMCs from the stem cell graft donor, collected from the stem cell graft. In DNA form, the CDR3 reads TGTGCCAGCAGCTTAAACCTAGCGGGGGGCAGCTCCTACAATGAGCAGTTCTTC. Translation gives CASSLNLAGGSSYNEQFF.